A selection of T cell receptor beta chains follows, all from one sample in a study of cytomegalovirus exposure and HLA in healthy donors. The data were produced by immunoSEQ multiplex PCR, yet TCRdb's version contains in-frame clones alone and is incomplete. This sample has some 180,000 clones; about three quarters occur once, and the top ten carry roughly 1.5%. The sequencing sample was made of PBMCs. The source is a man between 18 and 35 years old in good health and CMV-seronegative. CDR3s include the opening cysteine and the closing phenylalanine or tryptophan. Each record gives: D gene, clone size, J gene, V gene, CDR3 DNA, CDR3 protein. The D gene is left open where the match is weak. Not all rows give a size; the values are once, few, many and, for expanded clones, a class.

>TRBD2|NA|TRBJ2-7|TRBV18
TGTGCCAGCTCACCCGGGGCGGGAGAAGGCGAGCAGTACTTC
CASSPGAGEGEQYF
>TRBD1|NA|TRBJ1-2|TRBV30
TGTGCCTGGGACAGGGGCTATGGCTACACCTTC
CAWDRGYGYTF
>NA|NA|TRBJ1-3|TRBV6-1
TGTGCCAGCAGCAAGGAGGTCTCTGGAAACACCATATATTTT
CASSKEVSGNTIYF
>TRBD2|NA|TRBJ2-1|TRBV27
TGTGCCAGCAGTTCCCTAGCGGGAGGACCAAATGAGCAGTTCTTC
CASSSLAGGPNEQFF
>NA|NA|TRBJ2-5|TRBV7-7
TGTGCTAGCAGTGTAACAGGGCACCAAGAGACCCAGTACTTC
CASSVTGHQETQYF
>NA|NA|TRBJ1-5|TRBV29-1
TGCAGCGTTGAAGATTATCGCCTGTACATACCGAAAAGATATAGCAATCAGCCCCAGCATTTT
CSVEDYRLYIPKRYSNQPQHF
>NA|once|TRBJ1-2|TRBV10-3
TGTGCCATCAGTGTCCTGGACAGTTACTATGGCTACACCTTC
CAISVLDSYYGYTF
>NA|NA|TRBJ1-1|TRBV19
TGTGCCAGTAGGGATGGGGAACGGGGGACTGAAGCTTTCTTT
CASRDGERGTEAFF
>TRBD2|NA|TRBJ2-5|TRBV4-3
TGCGCCAGCAGCCAGCACCCCGGGGGGCAAGAGACCCAGTACTTC
CASSQHPGGQETQYF
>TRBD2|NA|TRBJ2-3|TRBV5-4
TGTGCCAGCAGCTTGGCGAGGACTAGCGGGAGAGGGAGCACAGATACGCAGTATTTT
CASSLARTSGRGSTDTQYF
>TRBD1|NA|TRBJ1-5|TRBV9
TGTGCCAGCAGCGTAGGACAGGGGGATCAGCCCCAGCATTTT
CASSVGQGDQPQHF
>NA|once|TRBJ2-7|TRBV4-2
TGTGCCAGCAGCCAGTCGGAGGGGTACGAGCAGTACTTC
CASSQSEGYEQYF
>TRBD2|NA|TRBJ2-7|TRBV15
TGTGCCACCGCTCAAGGGTTAGGACTAGCGGGCCAAACCTACGAGCAGTACTTC
CATAQGLGLAGQTYEQYF
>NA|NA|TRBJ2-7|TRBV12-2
TGTGCAAGTCGCCCCCGGCCACTAGTGCACGAGCAGTACTTC
CASRPRPLVHEQYF
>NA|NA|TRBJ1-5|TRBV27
TGTGCCAGCAGTTTATCCCTCAATCAGCCCCAGCATTTT
CASSLSLNQPQHF
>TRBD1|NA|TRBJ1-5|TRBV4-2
TGTGCCAGCAGCCAAGAGTGGGGACAGGGGCGAAGCAATCAGCCCCAGCATTTT
CASSQEWGQGRSNQPQHF
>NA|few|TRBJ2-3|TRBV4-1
TGCGCCAGCAGCCAAGCTCCAACAGGTAGAGTCACAGATACGCAGTATTTT
CASSQAPTGRVTDTQYF
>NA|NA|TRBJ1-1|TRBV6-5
TGTGCCAGCAGTTGGGGCAGGTTCGCTGAAGCTTTCTTT
CASSWGRFAEAFF
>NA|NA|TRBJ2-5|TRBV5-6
TGTGCCAGCAGCTTGGGTGATGAGCAGTACTTC
CASSLGDEQYF
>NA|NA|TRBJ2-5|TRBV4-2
TGTGCCAGCAGCCAAGATCCGGGTCGGCAAGAGACCCAGTACTTC
CASSQDPGRQETQYF
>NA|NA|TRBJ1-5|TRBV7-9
TGTGCCAGCAGCCGAGAGGGTTTAGCCAATCAGCCCCAGCATTTT
CASSREGLANQPQHF
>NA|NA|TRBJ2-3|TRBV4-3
TGCGCCAGCAGCCAAGACAGGGGTGGCTACACAGATACGCAGTATTTT
CASSQDRGGYTDTQYF
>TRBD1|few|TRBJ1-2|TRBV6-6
TGTGCCAGCAGTCCGGACAGGGGGTATGGCTACACCTTC
CASSPDRGYGYTF
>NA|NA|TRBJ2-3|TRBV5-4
TGTGCCAGCAGCTTGGTAGATAGCAAAGATACGCAGTATTTT
CASSLVDSKDTQYF
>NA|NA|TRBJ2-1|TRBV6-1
TGTGCCAGCCGGATGGAGAGGAGCTCCTACAATGAGCAGTTCTTC
CASRMERSSYNEQFF
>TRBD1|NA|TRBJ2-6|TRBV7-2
TGTGCCAGCAAGGCAGGGGGTGGTGGGGCCAACGTCCTGACTTTC
CASKAGGGGANVLTF
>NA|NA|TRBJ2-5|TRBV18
TGTGCCAGCTCACTGACGGGAGCTCCACGCGAGACCCAGTACTTC
CASSLTGAPRETQYF
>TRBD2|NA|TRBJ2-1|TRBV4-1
TGCGCCAGCAGCCAAGAGGGGCGGGGAGGGAATGAGCAGTTCTTC
CASSQEGRGGNEQFF
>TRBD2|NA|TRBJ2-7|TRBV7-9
TGTGCCAGCTTACTAGCGGGAACCTACGAGCAGTACTTC
CASLLAGTYEQYF
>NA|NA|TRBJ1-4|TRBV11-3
TGTGCCAGCAGCTTTAGACGCACGGGTGAAAAACTGTTTTTT
CASSFRRTGEKLFF
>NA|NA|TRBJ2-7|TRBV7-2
TGTGCCAGCAGCTTAGAGCGGGCCTACGAGCAGTACTTC
CASSLERAYEQYF
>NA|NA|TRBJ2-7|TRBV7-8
TGTGCCAGCAGCTTATCCGGGGGGCCCTACGAGCAGTACTTC
CASSLSGGPYEQYF
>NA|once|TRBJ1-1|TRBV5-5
TGTGCCAGCAGCTTGACAGGGTCTGAAGCTTTCTTT
CASSLTGSEAFF
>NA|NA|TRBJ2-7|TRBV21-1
TGTGCCAGCAGCAATAATAGAGGCCCTCTGTCCTACGAGCAGTACTTC
CASSNNRGPLSYEQYF
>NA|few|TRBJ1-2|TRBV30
TGTGCCTGGAGTCCCACCCGGGATGGCTACACCTTC
CAWSPTRDGYTF
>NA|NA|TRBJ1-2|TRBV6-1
TGTGCCAGCAGTGATTCGGGACGGGGGGGGGATGGCTACACCTTC
CASSDSGRGGDGYTF
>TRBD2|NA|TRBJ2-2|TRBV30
TGTGCCTGGATGAGTGCGGGGGCCGGGGAGCTGTTTTTT
CAWMSAGAGELFF
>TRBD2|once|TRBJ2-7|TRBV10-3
TGTGCCATCAGTGGAAGCGGGGAGGTCCCCTACGAGCAGTACTTC
CAISGSGEVPYEQYF
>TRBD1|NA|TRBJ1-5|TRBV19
TGTGCCAGTAGTATTCGAGCAGGGGGGCCCCAGCATTTT
CASSIRAGGPQHF
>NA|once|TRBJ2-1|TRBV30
TGTGCCTGGAACGGGGGCTCCTACAATGAGCAGTTCTTC
CAWNGGSYNEQFF
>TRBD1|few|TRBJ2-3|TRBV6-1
TGTGCCAGCAGTGAGAGGGGGCATAGAGATACGCAGTATTTT
CASSERGHRDTQYF
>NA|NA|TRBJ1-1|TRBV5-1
TGCGCCAGCAGCTTGGGGGCAGGCCGCCAGGCTTTCTTT
CASSLGAGRQAFF
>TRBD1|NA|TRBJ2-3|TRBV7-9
TGTGCCACCATTTTATCCCGGGACAGCCTCACAGATACGCAGTATTTT
CATILSRDSLTDTQYF
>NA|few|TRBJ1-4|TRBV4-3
TGCGCCAGCAGCCAAGGGACATCCCGGTTCGGCAAAAAACTGTTTTTT
CASSQGTSRFGKKLFF
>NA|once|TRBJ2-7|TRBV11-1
TGTGCCAGCAGCTTAGAGGACAGAAACGAGCAGTACTTC
CASSLEDRNEQYF
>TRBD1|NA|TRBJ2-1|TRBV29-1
TGCAGCGTAGACAGGGGGCGCGTAGGTGAGCAGTTCTTC
CSVDRGRVGEQFF
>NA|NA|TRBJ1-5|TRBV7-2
TGTGCCAGCAGTTTGGGGGGGGCTAGCAATCAGCCCCAGCATTTT
CASSLGGASNQPQHF
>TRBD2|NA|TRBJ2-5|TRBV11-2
TGTGCCAGCAGCTTAGACCCGCGGGGGGGCCGGGAGACCCAGTACTTC
CASSLDPRGGRETQYF
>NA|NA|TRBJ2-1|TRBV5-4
TGTGCCAGCAGCCCAAACAGGGTTGAGCAGTTCTTC
CASSPNRVEQFF
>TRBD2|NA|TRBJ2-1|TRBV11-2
TGTGCCAGCAGCTTCACTAGCGCCTACAATGAGCAGTTCTTC
CASSFTSAYNEQFF
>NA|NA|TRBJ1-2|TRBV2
TGTGCCAGCATAAGGGACACCAACTATGGCTACACCTTC
CASIRDTNYGYTF
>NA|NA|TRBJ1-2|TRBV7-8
TGTGCCAGCAGCTTATCTCCGGGATCCTATGGCTACACCTTC
CASSLSPGSYGYTF
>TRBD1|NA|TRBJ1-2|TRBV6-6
TGTGCCAGCAGTACCGGGACAGTTTATGGCTACACCTTC
CASSTGTVYGYTF
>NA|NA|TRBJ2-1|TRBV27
TGTGCCAGCAGTGAACCCCTGGAGGGCTCCTACAATGAGCAGTTCTTC
CASSEPLEGSYNEQFF